These 14 T cell receptor beta chains share one sample of origin, sequenced in a study of cytomegalovirus exposure and HLA in healthy donors. Researchers ran the PCR with 60 Vbeta and 13 Jbeta primers. Repertoires were generated with immunoSEQ multiplex PCR, while TCRdb's copy carries only in-frame clones and drops some. Of 180,000 or so clones in the sample, under 80% were seen once. The sequenced sample was PBMCs. The receptors stem from a woman aged 25 to 39 in good health and CMV-seropositive.

This chain joins TRBV6-4 and TRBJ1-3; 7 bases align to TRBD1. Germline CDR1 MRHNA, CDR2 SNTAGT. The V segment lost 3 bases and the J segment 0 bases; nucleotides outside the gene matches: 5. The length of the CDR3 is 16 residues. Written as DNA, the CDR3 is TGTGCCAGCAGTGAAGGACAGGTCTTCTCTGGAAACACCATATATTTT. Residues: CASSEGQVFSGNTIYF.

This chain connects TRBV18 to TRBJ1-5; tentatively, D is TRBD1 (5 bases). From germline, CDR1 is KGHSH and CDR2 LQKENI. V was pared by 3 bases and J by 7 bases, with 13 bases between. The CDR3 covers 14 residues. The CDR3 loop is CASSPGQGGQPQHF. The CDR3 DNA sequence: TGTGCCAGCTCACCCGGGCAGGGAGGACAGCCCCAGCATTTT.

The V and J genes are TRBV5-1 and TRBJ1-5; 11 positions agree with TRBD1. The CDR3 totals 17 residues. With V trimmed by 4 bases and J by 1 base, 7 bases remained unmatched. Germline CDR1 reads SGHRS; CDR2 reads YFSETQ. The DNA of the CDR3 is TGCGCCAGCAGCCCGGACAGGGGGCGGATCAGCAATCAGCCCCAGCATTTT. Protein: CASSPDRGRISNQPQHF.

This sequence joins TRBV7-2 and TRBJ1-6, with TRBD1 matching over 10 bases. The germline gives CDR1 SGHTA, CDR2 FQGNSA. The CDR3 has 18 residues. V lost 5 bases and J lost 2; bases outside the gene matches: 9. The CDR3 DNA follows: TGTGCCAGCAGCGCGCAACGGGACAGGGGTGCCTATAATTCACCCCTCCACTTT. Protein: CASSAQRDRGAYNSPLHF.

The sample holds a few counts of this clone. The V and J genes are TRBV19 and TRBJ1-2, with TRBD1 identical over 12 bases. CDR1 and CDR2 (germline): LNHDA, SQIVND (reference sequence). V dropped 5 bases and J dropped 4; count of bases not matched to a gene: 2. The CDR3 totals 14 residues. DNA of the CDR3: TGTGCCAGTAGTCCGGGACAGGGGGCCTATGGCTACACCTTC. This gives the protein CASSPGQGAYGYTF.

The V and J genes are TRBV10-1 and TRBJ2-1, with D hard to call. Per germline, CDR1 WNHNN and CDR2 SYGVQD (reference sequence). The V end lost 0 bases, the J end lost 3 bases, and 9 bases lay between the germline ends. This CDR3 is built from 15 residues. In DNA form, the CDR3 reads TGCGCCAGCAGTGAGTCCAGGCAACTCTACAATGAGCAGTTCTTC. It codes for CASSESRQLYNEQFF.

The chain couples TRBV6-4 to TRBJ2-3; the match to TRBD2 covers 10 bases. Unmatched junction bases numbered 6, after V lost 5 bases and J lost 4 bases. The V gene's germline CDR1 is MRHNA and CDR2 SNTAGT. This CDR3 spans 15 amino acids. The CDR3 protein is CASSSSGGAADTQYF. The DNA for the CDR3 is TGTGCCAGCAGTTCCAGCGGGGGGGCCGCAGATACGCAGTATTTT.

This rearrangement joins TRBV7-9 to TRBJ2-3; 11 positions match TRBD2. This CDR3 is built from 16 residues. CDR1 SEHNR and CDR2 FQNEAQ come from the germline V gene (reference sequence). Trimming cost V 2 bases and J 2 bases; bases outside gene matches: 3. The CDR3 DNA follows: TGTGCCAGCAGCTTACTAGCGGGGGGCTCCACAGATACGCAGTATTTT. Residues: CASSLLAGGSTDTQYF.

This clone has at least ten counts. The chain employs TRBV4-2 and TRBJ2-1; TRBD2 agrees at 7 bases. Germline loops: CDR1 LGHNA, CDR2 YNFKEQ. The trim removed 0 bases at V and 1 base at J, leaving 9 bases unmatched. The CDR3 extends over 18 amino acids. The CDR3 DNA is TGTGCCAGCAGCCAAGACAGTGAAGGACTAGGGTCCTACAATGAGCAGTTCTTC. It yields the protein CASSQDSEGLGSYNEQFF.

This sequence joins TRBV7-9 and TRBJ1-2, with 10 bases aligning to TRBD1. CDR3 length equals 15 residues. V was pared by 1 base and J by 8 bases, with 7 bases of the junction left unmatched. Germline loops: CDR1 SEHNR, CDR2 FQNEAQ (reference sequence). CDR3 coding DNA: TGTGCCAGCAGCTTAGGAGGACAGGGGGACGTCGGCTACACCTTC. It codes for CASSLGGQGDVGYTF.

The chain employs TRBV4-3 and TRBJ1-2; D is perhaps TRBD1 (6 bases). Looked up from germline, CDR1 is LGHNA and CDR2 is YSLEER. The CDR3 totals 15 residues. With 0 bases removed from V and 5 bases from J, the gap between germline ends came to 13 bases. CDR3 nucleotide sequence: TGCGCCAGCAGCCAAGATGCGGGGGGCGAGTATGGCTACACCTTC. This codes for CASSQDAGGEYGYTF.

This clone was counted between two and nine times. V gene TRBV7-9 combines with J gene TRBJ2-5, with 10 nucleotides matching TRBD2. With V trimmed by 1 base and J by 6 bases, 8 bases remained unmatched. This CDR3 has 16 amino acids. Germline V gene lookup returns CDR1 SEHNR and CDR2 FQNEAQ (reference sequence). This CDR3 reads CASSLGSSGGPKTQYF. CDR3 coding DNA: TGTGCCAGCAGCTTAGGGTCTAGCGGGGGACCCAAGACCCAGTACTTC.

This chain connects TRBV9 to TRBJ2-5, with 13 bases identical to TRBD2. The assigned J gene may be wrong: the sequence end matches TRBJ2-7 better. Germline V lookup: CDR1 SGDLS, CDR2 YYNGEE. This CDR3 is built from 16 residues. This CDR3 reads CASSVTSGGARNEQYF. CDR3 DNA: TGTGCCAGCAGCGTTACTAGCGGGGGGGCCCGGAACGAGCAGTACTTC.

This rearrangement joins TRBV11-3 to TRBJ2-4; D may be TRBD2 (6 bases). The CDR3 has 15 amino acids. Germline CDR1 SGHNT, CDR2 YENEEA. Trimming pared 6 bases from V and 1 base from J, leaving 13 bases between. The CDR3 DNA reads TGTGCCAGCAGTTATAAGGGGAGGGCCAAAAACATTCAGTACTTC. Translating gives CASSYKGRAKNIQYF.